These T cell receptor beta chains were read from a single sample in a study of T cells after yellow fever vaccination. TCRdb processed the 5' RACE reads anew with MiXCR; each CDR3 protein has one entry. This table holds 300,000 to 350,000 distinct CDR3 sequences, around 4.4% found once. Sequencing was performed on PBMCs, taken 15 days after the yellow fever booster vaccination. The source is a man aged 18 to 29 who received the YFV17D yellow fever vaccine. The CDR3 runs from the conserved cysteine through the conserved F or W.

>TRBV18|TRBJ1-2
CASSPPGQALSYTF
>TRBV4-2|TRBJ2-1
CASSPEQGIHNEQFF
>TRBV24-1|TRBJ1-6
CAPTMDRAKNSPLHF
>TRBV7-2|TRBJ1-2
CASSPEGAYGYTF
>TRBV6-4|TRBJ2-1
CASRWGDEQFF
>TRBV10-3|TRBJ1-6
CAISELVGSSPLHF
>TRBV7-9|TRBJ2-6
CASSSTVGANVLTF
>TRBV10-3|TRBJ2-2
CAISQYPQGTGELFF
>TRBV20-1|TRBJ1-4
CSASWVNEKLFF
>TRBV5-1|TRBJ2-2
CASSGVTSYTGELFF